Below, 12 T cell receptor beta chains from the same sample are listed, as sequenced in a study of identical twins. TCRdb re-called the 5' RACE reads through MiXCR, storing one row per CDR3 protein. The table records about 720,000 distinct CDR3 sequences, 8.6% of them present only once. These data were likewise used in another study, on yellow fever vaccine responses in identical twins.

Sequenced: PBMCs. Receptor source: a woman aged 18 to 35 in good health.

This clonotype was picked up many times. The rearrangement links TRBV27 to TRBJ1-2; 7 nucleotides match TRBD1. This CDR3 contains 15 residues. Germline CDR1 reads MNHEY; CDR2 reads SMNVEV (reference sequence). V lost 3 bases to trimming and J lost 0 bases; unmatched junction nucleotides: 4. The CDR3 protein is CASSFDREANYGYTF. The CDR3 coding sequence is TGTGCCAGCAGTTTCGACAGGGAAGCTAACTATGGCTACACCTTC.

The V gene is TRBV19, the J gene TRBJ2-7; either TRBD1 or TRBD2 may fit D (5 bases each). This CDR3 contains 12 residues. The germline CDR1 and CDR2 sequences are LNHDA and SQIVND (reference sequence). Between the trimmed V and J ends, which lost 6 bases and 1 base, there was a span of 7 bases. CDR3 sequence reads: CASRGRSYEQYF. For the CDR3, the DNA is TGTGCCAGTAGGGGACGGTCCTACGAGCAGTACTTC.

This chain connects TRBV7-8 to TRBJ2-5; 8 nucleotides agree with TRBD1. The trim removed 5 bases at V and 1 base at J, leaving 6 bases unmatched. The CDR3 sequence is 15 residues long. Germline loops: CDR1 SGHVS, CDR2 FQNEAQ. Here the CDR3 reads CASSAQTGVQETQYF. The DNA of the CDR3 is TGTGCCAGCAGCGCACAGACAGGGGTCCAAGAGACCCAGTACTTC.

This clonotype was found once. The rearrangement links TRBV7-9 to TRBJ2-3; the D is unclear. The CDR3 runs 15 residues. Trimming cost V 2 bases and J 2 bases, with 11 bases left between them. Germline CDR1 is SEHNR and CDR2 is FQNEAQ (reference sequence). Written as DNA, the CDR3 is TGTGCCAGCAGCTTACCTTCCGACTTCACAGATACGCAGTATTTT. This sequence encodes CASSLPSDFTDTQYF.

This clonotype was recorded at least ten times. The CDR3 sequence: CASSQWVSDEQFF. The DNA for the CDR3 is TGTGCCAGCAGCCAATGGGTGTCGGATGAGCAGTTCTTC. The gene calls are TRBV3-1 and TRBJ2-1; D unresolved. The CDR3 has 13 amino acids. Germline V gene sequence: CDR1 LGHDT, CDR2 YNNKEL (reference sequence). V gave up 2 bases and J gave up 8 bases, with 10 bases separating them.

This clonotype has a count of ten or more. The rearrangement joins TRBV12-3 or TRBV12-4 to TRBJ1-5; 11 bases map to TRBD1. The CDR3 is made up of 15 amino acids. V lost 4 bases and J lost 5; bases outside the gene matches: 4. In nucleotides, the CDR3 is TGTGCCAGCAGTTGGGGACAGGGGGACGATCAGCCCCAGCATTTT. Amino acid sequence: CASSWGQGDDQPQHF.

The chain recombines TRBV7-2 with TRBJ2-4; D gene uncertain. This CDR3 comprises 14 residues. The V end was cut by 1 base, the J end by 8 bases, with 12 bases between. From germline, CDR1 is SGHTA and CDR2 FQGNSA. CDR3 loop: CASSLVGGLDIQYF. The CDR3 DNA reads TGTGCCAGCAGCTTAGTGGGTGGGTTAGACATTCAGTACTTC.

The rearrangement joins TRBV20-1 to TRBJ2-1; the match to TRBD1 covers 11 bases. The CDR3 covers 16 residues. Germline CDR1 and CDR2: DFQATT and SNEGSKA (reference sequence). After removal of 5 bases from V and 4 bases from J, the junction contained 10 bases not matched to a gene. CDR3: CSAPPLDRGQYNEQFF. The CDR3 coding sequence is TGCAGTGCTCCCCCCCTGGACAGGGGGCAGTACAATGAGCAGTTCTTC.

The V gene is TRBV27, the J gene TRBJ1-4, with a possible D match to TRBD1 (5 bases). Germline V lookup: CDR1 MNHEY, CDR2 SMNVEV (reference sequence). V was cut by 3 bases and J by 4 bases, with 9 bases left in between. The CDR3 totals 14 residues. CDR3 in amino acids: CASSLRQLNEKLFF. The DNA for the CDR3 is TGTGCCAGCAGTTTGAGACAGCTTAATGAAAAACTGTTTTTT.

This clonotype was detected ten times or more. The gene calls are TRBV14 and TRBJ1-2; D is uncertain. V lost 0 bases, J lost 8 bases, and 13 bases lay in between. CDR1 and CDR2 from the germline V gene are SGHDN and FVKESK. The CDR3 covers 14 residues. CDR3 in DNA: TGTGCCAGCAGCCAAGATCTGGGCGCGGGAGGCTACACCTTC. The encoded protein is CASSQDLGAGGYTF.

This clonotype was picked up one time. The genes are TRBV4-1 and TRBJ2-7, with a weak D call TRBD2 (6 bases). CDR1 and CDR2 (germline): MGHRA, YSYEKL. CDR3 size: 16 residues. V shed 4 bases and J shed 3 bases, with 19 bases lying between them. As DNA, the CDR3 is TGCGCCAGCAGCCCCCCGTCGAGGGACTCTAGCTACGAGCAGTACTTC. Amino acid sequence: CASSPPSRDSSYEQYF.

This clonotype was recorded a few times. V is TRBV5-5 and J is TRBJ2-7, with D possibly being TRBD1 (5 bases). Germline V gene lookup returns CDR1 SGHKS and CDR2 YYEKEE (reference sequence). The V end lost 4 bases, the J end lost 0 bases, and 14 bases lay between the germline ends. The CDR3 is made up of 15 amino acids. The CDR3 coding sequence is TGTGCCAGCAGCCGCTATGACAGAGGCTCCTACGAGCAGTACTTC. Translating gives CASSRYDRGSYEQYF.